This T cell receptor (beta chain) originates from a study of tissue T cells after allogeneic stem cell transplantation (dated by TCRdb to between 2021 and 2024). The study in broad terms: Using research autopsies of patients with and without GVHD, plus mouse models of GVHD, the study profiled TCR beta repertoires across many tissues. The human part of the study was a prospective observational study with no blinding and no randomization.

CDR3 length: 13 amino acids, cysteine to phenylalanine. Sequencing covers 36 bases of the CDR3, shown here with the frame starting at base 1. In the germline V gene, CDR1 corresponds to GKSSPN and CDR2 to SITVG. Germline trimming amounts to 1 base on V and 6 bases on J, with 1 as the count of junction bases outside the gene matches. Receptors were amplified or captured by the immunoSEQ multiplex PCR assay. TCRbeta CDR3 sequencing was performed at survey depth by Adaptive Biotechnologies, and CDR3 sequences, V/J genes, productive frequency and template counts were reported. Amplification of TCR beta CDR3 regions started from genomic DNA instead of RNA. Per the original workflow: Jensen-Shannon divergence was used to quantify pairwise repertoire overlap between tissues, with a value of 1 indicating complete divergence and a value of 0 indicating identical repertoires. Tissues were clustered by single-linkage agglomerative hierarchical clustering of pairwise JSD values, and the clustering results were displayed as dendrograms. GLIPH2 was run on all patient samples with simulation_depth 1000, kmer_min_depth 3 and cdr3_length_cutoff 8, and groups with more than two unique CDR3s were retained. A standardized tissue-overlap score extrapolated Jaccard GLIPH-group overlap across patients to a standard repertoire size of 1000 clones. Linear mixed-effect models, with tissue as a fixed effect and individual as a random effect, were used to test how diversity related to clinical or experimental variables. Sourced from immuneACCESS, this table was stored by TCRdb with only in-frame sequences that have V and J called. A share of the clones is absent; for the studies checked, an unresolved V gene accounts for under half, and the remainder has no known explanation. That table supplies the V and J calls and clone size; D and trimming were determined from the DNA. This sample gives roughly 51,000 clones in total; approximately 70% of them show up just once. Jointly, the top ten make up around 0.52% of the sample.

What the work shows at the level of the full study, not this receptor alone: Only a few T cell clones appeared in more than one patient, yet motif-based clustering showed tissue-specific repertoire signatures that were shared between patients. In both patients and mice, only a limited portion of the TCR repertoire detected in tissues was captured by blood and spleen T cells. Within patients, how anatomically similar the tissues were was a key factor in shaping TCR repertoire composition, regardless of disease or transplant status. Sampling depth was acknowledged as a limitation, and the patient cohort was both small and clinically heterogeneous. The study did not determine which tissue TCRs were alloreactive or antigen-specific, and some clones might have been persisting host cells.

In regard to this clone: It has no known antigen specificity. The receptor originates from a mouse, and its gene names and germline sequences are accordingly murine. The CDR3 end falls 1 residue outside the read, so it is completed with the germline J gene.

This TCR came from a pool of C57BL/6 mice in good health. The sequenced sample was sorted cells pooled from one or two spleens. The sequence joins TRBV31 to TRBJ2-7; 12 of the junction bases match TRBD2. The CDR3 DNA, read in part, is TGTGCCTGGAGTCGGACTGGGGGGGGTGAACAGTAC. Its product reads: CAWSRTGGGEQY. The entire CDR3 protein reads CAWSRTGGGEQYF.